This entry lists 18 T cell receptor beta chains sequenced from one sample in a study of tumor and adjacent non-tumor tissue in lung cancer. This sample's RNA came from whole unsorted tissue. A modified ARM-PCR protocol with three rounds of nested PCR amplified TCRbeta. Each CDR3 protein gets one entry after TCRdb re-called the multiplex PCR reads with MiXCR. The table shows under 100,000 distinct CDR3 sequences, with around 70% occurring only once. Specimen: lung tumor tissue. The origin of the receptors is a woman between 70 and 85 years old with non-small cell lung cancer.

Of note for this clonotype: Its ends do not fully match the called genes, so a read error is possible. Here the CDR3 DNA reads TGCAGTGCTAGGCAAAAGAGGGACAGAGGGATCACAGATATGCAGTATTTT. This sequence encodes CSARQKRDRGITDMQYF. The chain has TRBV20-1 and TRBJ2-3; 7 bases agree with TRBD1. This CDR3 region has 17 residues. Germline V gene sequence: CDR1 DFQATT, CDR2 SNEGSKA (reference sequence).

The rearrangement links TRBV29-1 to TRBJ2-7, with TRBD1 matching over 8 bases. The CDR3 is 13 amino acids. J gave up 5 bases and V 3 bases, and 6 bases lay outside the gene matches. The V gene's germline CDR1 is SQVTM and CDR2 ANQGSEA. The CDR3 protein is CSVDGQGGNEQYF. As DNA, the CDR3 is TGCAGCGTTGATGGACAGGGTGGGAACGAGCAGTACTTC.

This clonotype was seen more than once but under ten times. The CDR3 DNA is TGTGCCAGCAGCTTATCAAGCACAGGGAATTTAGCTGAAGCTTTCTTT. Translating it yields CASSLSSTGNLAEAFF. This rearrangement joins TRBV7-9 to TRBJ1-1, with a weak D call TRBD1 (6 bases). V gave up 2 bases and J gave up 6 bases, with 19 bases separating them. Germline assignment: CDR1 SEHNR and CDR2 FQNEAQ (reference sequence). CDR3 length: 16 residues.

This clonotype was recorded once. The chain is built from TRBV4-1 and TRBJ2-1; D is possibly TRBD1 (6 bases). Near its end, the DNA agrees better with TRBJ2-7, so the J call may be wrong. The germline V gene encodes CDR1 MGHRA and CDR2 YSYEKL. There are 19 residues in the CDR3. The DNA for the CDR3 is TGCGCCAGCAGCCCCTATGTCGGGACAAGGTTTAGCTCCTACAATGAGCAGTACTTC. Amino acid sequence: CASSPYVGTRFSSYNEQYF.

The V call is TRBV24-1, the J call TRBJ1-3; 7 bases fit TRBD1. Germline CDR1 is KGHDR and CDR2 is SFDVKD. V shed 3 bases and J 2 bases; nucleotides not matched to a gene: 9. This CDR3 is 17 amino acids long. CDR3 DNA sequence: TGTGCCACCAGTGATCCGGGACAGAGAAGCCCTGGAAACACCATATATTTT. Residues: CATSDPGQRSPGNTIYF.

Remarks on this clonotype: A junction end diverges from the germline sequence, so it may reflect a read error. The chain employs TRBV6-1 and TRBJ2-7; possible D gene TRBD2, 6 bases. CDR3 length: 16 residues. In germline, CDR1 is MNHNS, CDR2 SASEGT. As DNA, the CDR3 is TGTGCCAGTAGTGGGGGTGCTAGCGACAGCTCCTACGAGCACTACTTC. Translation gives CASSGGASDSSYEHYF.

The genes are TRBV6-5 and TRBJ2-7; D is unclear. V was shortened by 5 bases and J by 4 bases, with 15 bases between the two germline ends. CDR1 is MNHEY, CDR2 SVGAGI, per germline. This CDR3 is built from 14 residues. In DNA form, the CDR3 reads TGTGCCAGCAGTACCCAAGGAGCATGGTACGAGCAGTACTTC. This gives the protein CASSTQGAWYEQYF.

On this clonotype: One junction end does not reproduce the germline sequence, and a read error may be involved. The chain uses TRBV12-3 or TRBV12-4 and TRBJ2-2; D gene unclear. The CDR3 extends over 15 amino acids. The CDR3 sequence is CASSLVASNTRELFF. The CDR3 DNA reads TGTGCCAGCAGTTTAGTTGCTTCGAACACCAGGGAGCTGTTTTTT.

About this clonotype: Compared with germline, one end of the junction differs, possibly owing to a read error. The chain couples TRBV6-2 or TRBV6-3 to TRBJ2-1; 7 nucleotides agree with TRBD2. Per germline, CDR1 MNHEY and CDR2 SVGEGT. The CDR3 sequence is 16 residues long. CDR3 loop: CASRSAGGSSNNEQLF. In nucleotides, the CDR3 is TGTGCCAGCAGATCGGCGGGCGGGAGCTCCAACAATGAGCAGCTCTTC.

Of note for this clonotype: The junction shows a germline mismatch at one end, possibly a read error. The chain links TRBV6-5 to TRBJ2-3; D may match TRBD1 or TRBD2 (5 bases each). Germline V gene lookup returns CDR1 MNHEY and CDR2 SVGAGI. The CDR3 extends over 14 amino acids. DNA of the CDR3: TGTGCCAACAGAGCATGGGGGAGCATCGATACACAGTATTTT. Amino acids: CANRAWGSIDTQYF.

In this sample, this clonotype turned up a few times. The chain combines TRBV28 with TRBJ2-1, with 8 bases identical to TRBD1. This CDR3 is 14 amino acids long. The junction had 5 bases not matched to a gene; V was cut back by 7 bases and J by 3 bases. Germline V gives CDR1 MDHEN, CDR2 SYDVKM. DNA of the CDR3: TGTGCCAGCACTCAGGGGGCGTTCTACAATGAGCAGTTCTTC. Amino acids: CASTQGAFYNEQFF.

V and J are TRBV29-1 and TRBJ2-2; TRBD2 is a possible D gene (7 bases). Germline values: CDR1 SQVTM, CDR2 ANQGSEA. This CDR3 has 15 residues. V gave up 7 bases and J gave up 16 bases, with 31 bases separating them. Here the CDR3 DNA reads TGCAGCGCTCAAGAAGACAGTCTTTCTGCCGGGGGGCAGTTTTTT. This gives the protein CSAQEDSLSAGGQFF.

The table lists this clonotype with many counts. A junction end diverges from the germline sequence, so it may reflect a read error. CDR3 nucleotide sequence: TGTGCCATCACCGGGGGAGAAGCTTCCTGGCTTTTT. It yields the protein CAITGGEASWLF. V gene TRBV10-3 combines with J gene TRBJ1-1, with D maybe TRBD1 (5 bases). CDR1 is ENHRY and CDR2 is SYGVKD in the germline V gene. The length of the CDR3 is 12 residues.

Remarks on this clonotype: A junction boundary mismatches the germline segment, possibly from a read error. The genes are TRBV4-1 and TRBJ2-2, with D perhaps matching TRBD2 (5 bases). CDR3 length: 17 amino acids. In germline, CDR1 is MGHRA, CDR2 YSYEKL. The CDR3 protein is CASSQDPAEAKTGELFF. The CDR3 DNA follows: TGCGCCAGCAGCCAAGATCCCGCGGAGGCGAAAACCGGGGAGCTGTTTTTT.

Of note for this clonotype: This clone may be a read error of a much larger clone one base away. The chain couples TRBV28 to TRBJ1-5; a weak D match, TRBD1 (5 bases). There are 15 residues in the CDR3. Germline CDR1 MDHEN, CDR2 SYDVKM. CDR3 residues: CVSSLFRDSNQPQHF. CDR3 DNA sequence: TGTGTCAGCAGTTTATTCAGGGACAGCAATCAGCCCCAGCATTTT.

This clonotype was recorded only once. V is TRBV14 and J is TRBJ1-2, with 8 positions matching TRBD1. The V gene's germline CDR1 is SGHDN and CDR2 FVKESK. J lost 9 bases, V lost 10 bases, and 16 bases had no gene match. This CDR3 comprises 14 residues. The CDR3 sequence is CAIYPRGLNECYTF. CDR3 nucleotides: TGTGCCATCTATCCCAGGGGGCTTAATGAGTGCTACACCTTC.

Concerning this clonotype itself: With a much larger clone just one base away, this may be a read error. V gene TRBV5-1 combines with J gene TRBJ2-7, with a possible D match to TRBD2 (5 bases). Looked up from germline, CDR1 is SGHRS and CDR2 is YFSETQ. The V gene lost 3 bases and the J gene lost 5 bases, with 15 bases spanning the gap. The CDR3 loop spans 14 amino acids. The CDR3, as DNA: TGCGCCAGCAGCTCTACACAGAGGGCCGACGAGCAGTACTTC. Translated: CASSSTQRADEQYF.

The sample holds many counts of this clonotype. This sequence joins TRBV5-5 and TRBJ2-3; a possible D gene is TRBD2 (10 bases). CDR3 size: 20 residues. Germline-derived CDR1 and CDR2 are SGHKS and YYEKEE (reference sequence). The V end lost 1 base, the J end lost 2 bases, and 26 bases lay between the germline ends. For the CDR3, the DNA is TGTGCCAGCAGCTTGCTGACAGGGGGGACCCTAGCGGGAGTCACAGATACGCAGTATTTT. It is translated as CASSLLTGGTLAGVTDTQYF. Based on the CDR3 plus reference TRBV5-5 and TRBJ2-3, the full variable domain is DAGVTQSPTHLIKTRGQQVTLRCSPISGHKSVSWYQQVLGQGPQFIFQYYEKEERGRGNFPDRFSARQFPNYSSELNVNALLLGDSALYLCASSLLTGGTLAGVTDTQYFGPGTRLTVL.